The sequence of this T cell receptor beta chain was determined in a study of T cells in Graves' hyperthyroidism and ophthalmopathy. Study in general: At initial diagnosis, before any treatment had begun, peripheral blood was obtained.

With 4 bases clipped from V and 5 bases from J, the junction kept 6 bases outside the gene matches. The CDR3 is 14 amino acids. Germline CDR1 reads LGHDT; CDR2 reads YNNKEL (reference sequence). In this sample, this clonotype turned up many times. Regions amplified from RNA transcripts were the TCR beta CDR3 regions. Researchers ran a first-round RT-PCR on the TCR CDR3 using the HTBI primer set. TCRdb reanalysed the multiplex PCR reads using MiXCR and keeps one entry per CDR3 protein. The sample holds a few hundred thousand distinct CDR3 sequences, 18% seen once. The TCR comes from a man in his late teens or twenties with Graves' ophthalmopathy. V usage is TRBV3-1 and J usage is TRBJ2-5; 8 bases align to TRBD2. Material for sequencing was blood. The CDR3 DNA sequence: TGTGCCAGCAGCCCCATAGCGGGGAGGGAGACCCAGTACTTC. This translates into CASSPIAGRETQYF.